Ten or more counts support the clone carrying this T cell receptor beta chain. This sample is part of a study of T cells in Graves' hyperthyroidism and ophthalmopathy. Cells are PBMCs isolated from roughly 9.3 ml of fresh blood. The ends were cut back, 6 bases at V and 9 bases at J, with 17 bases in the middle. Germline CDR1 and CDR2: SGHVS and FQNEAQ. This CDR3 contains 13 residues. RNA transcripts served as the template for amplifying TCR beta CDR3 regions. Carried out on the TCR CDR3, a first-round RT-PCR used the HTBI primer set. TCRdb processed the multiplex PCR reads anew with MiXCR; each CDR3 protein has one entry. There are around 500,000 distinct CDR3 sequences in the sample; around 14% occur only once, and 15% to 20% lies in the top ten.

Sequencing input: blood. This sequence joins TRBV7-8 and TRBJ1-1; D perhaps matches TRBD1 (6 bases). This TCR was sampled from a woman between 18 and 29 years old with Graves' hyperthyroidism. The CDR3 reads CASSPFRGLKAFF. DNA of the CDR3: TGTGCCAGCAGTCCCTTCCGGGGGCTTAAAGCTTTCTTT.